These 15 T cell receptor beta chains were all obtained from the same sample, sequenced in a study of T cells expressing NK-cell markers (dated by TCRdb to the early 2020s). The library was prepared using 5' RACE. Data came from an Illumina HiSeq 2000. TCRdb reprocessed the sequencing reads and holds a single record per CDR3 protein sequence, with no DNA. This sample's listing comprises about half a million distinct CDR3 sequences. In total, the top ten clones hold 1.4% of the sample. The sequencing sample was made of blood T cells: a sorted CD56 or NKG2C T cell subset, CD4+ or CD8+ T cells, or bulk PBMC T cells (not recorded which). The receptors were sampled from a woman in her forties or fifties in good health. Donor details come from another sample of the same person, matched by shared clones.

V gene TRBV10-3 combines with J gene TRBJ2-5; TCRdb's D call, TRBD1, is unchecked because there is no DNA. Germline CDR1 is ENHRY and CDR2 is SYGVKD. The CDR3 is 14 residues long. CDR3 sequence: CAISGLTGKETQYF.

The chain joins TRBV7-9 to TRBJ2-3; TCRdb's assignment of TRBD1 cannot be checked, as there is no DNA. CDR3 length: 15 residues. Germline V lookup: CDR1 SEHNR, CDR2 FQNEAQ (reference sequence). The chain's CDR3 is CASSLTGTPADTQYF. The whole variable domain, remainder taken from reference TRBV7-9 and TRBJ2-3, is DTGVSQNPRHKITKRGQNVTFRCDPISEHNRLYWYRQTLGQGPEFLTYFQNEAQLEKSRLLSDRFSAERPKGSFSTLEIQRTEQGDSAMYLCASSLTGTPADTQYFGPGTRLTVL.

V gene TRBV25-1 combines with J gene TRBJ2-4; as DNA is missing, the TRBD1 call by TCRdb cannot be tested. CDR3 length equals 14 residues. CDR1 is MGHDK and CDR2 is SYGVNS in the germline V gene. The CDR3 reads CASSLTGGRNIQYF.

The chain combines TRBV11-2 with TRBJ2-3. This CDR3 has 14 amino acids. CDR1 is SGHAT, CDR2 FQNNGV, per germline. The CDR3 sequence: CASSNRLGTDTQYF.

The chain recombines TRBV6-1 with TRBJ1-1; without DNA, the TCRdb call of TRBD1 cannot be checked. The CDR3 has 14 residues. Germline V gene sequence: CDR1 MNHNS, CDR2 SASEGT. The CDR3: CASSATGQAFEAFF.

The genes are TRBV5-5 and TRBJ2-1; the TRBD2 assignment by TCRdb is unverifiable without DNA. The CDR3 extends over 16 amino acids. CDR1 SGHKS and CDR2 YYEKEE come from the germline V gene (reference sequence). The CDR3: CASSPSLAGGINEQFF.

The CDR3 spells CSATLDSVNQPQHF. The rearrangement uses TRBV20-1 and TRBJ1-5; the TCRdb call, TRBD1, lacks DNA for checking. Germline V gene sequence: CDR1 DFQATT, CDR2 SNEGSKA (reference sequence). The CDR3 extends over 14 amino acids.

The chain employs TRBV12-5 and TRBJ2-1. The CDR3 has 18 residues. From germline, CDR1 is LGHNT and CDR2 FRNRAP. This chain's CDR3 is CASGLKLWVAENHNEQFF.

V usage is TRBV5-6 and J usage is TRBJ1-6; the D call from TCRdb, TRBD1, cannot be confirmed without DNA. This CDR3 spans 12 amino acids. Germline V gene sequence: CDR1 SGHDT, CDR2 YYEEEE. The CDR3 loop is CASSLYRSPLHF. The variable domain in full, with the rest retrieved from reference TRBV5-6 and TRBJ1-6, is DAGVTQSPTHLIKTRGQQVTLRCSPKSGHDTVSWYQQALGQGPQFIFQYYEEEERQRGNFPDRFSGHQFPNYSSELNVNALLLGDSALYLCASSLYRSPLHFGNGTRLTVT.

The chain is built from TRBV5-1 and TRBJ2-3; the TCRdb call, TRBD2, lacks DNA for checking. The CDR3 loop spans 18 amino acids. CDR1 and CDR2 (germline): SGHRS, YFSETQ. CDR3 in amino acids: CASSPIRTSGSGTDTQYF.

The rearrangement links TRBV7-9 to TRBJ2-1. CDR3 length equals 13 residues. The germline V gene encodes CDR1 SEHNR and CDR2 FQNEAQ (reference sequence). The CDR3 loop is CASSLGDVYEQFF.

The chain links TRBV5-1 to TRBJ2-3; the TCRdb call, TRBD2, lacks DNA for checking. The CDR3 is 15 residues long. CDR1 and CDR2 from the germline V gene are SGHRS and YFSETQ. The CDR3 sequence is CASSFPSGITDTQYF.

This chain connects TRBV10-3 to TRBJ2-2; checking the TCRdb D call of TRBD1 is not possible without DNA. Germline values: CDR1 ENHRY, CDR2 SYGVKD. CDR3 size: 14 residues. The CDR3 here is CAISESWGEGELFF.

CDR3 in amino acids: CASSLDGFGGYTF. The genes are TRBV5-1 and TRBJ1-2. This CDR3 comprises 13 residues. Germline assignment: CDR1 SGHRS and CDR2 YFSETQ.

The chain carries TRBV28 and TRBJ2-2; TCRdb gives TRBD1 as the D gene, but with no DNA this cannot be confirmed. The CDR3 contains 16 residues. Looked up from germline, CDR1 is MDHEN and CDR2 is SYDVKM. The chain's CDR3 is CASRRQGLANTGELFF.